This T cell receptor (beta chain) derives from a study of control samples from healthy donors and cancer patients. The data were produced by immunoSEQ multiplex PCR, yet TCRdb's version contains in-frame clones alone and is incomplete. Of tens of thousands of clones in the sample, roughly 93% were seen once. This TCR derives from a woman aged 40 to 55 with lung cancer. The sample was PBMCs.

CDR3 coding DNA: TGTGCCAGCAGAGAGGAGTCGTGGATCAAGCCCCAGCATTTT. Protein: CASREESWIKPQHF. This chain joins TRBV2 and TRBJ1-5; D gene uncertain. Germline loops: CDR1 SNHLY, CDR2 FYNNEI. Deletions cut 6 bases from V and 8 bases from J, with 17 bases between. The CDR3 contains 14 residues.